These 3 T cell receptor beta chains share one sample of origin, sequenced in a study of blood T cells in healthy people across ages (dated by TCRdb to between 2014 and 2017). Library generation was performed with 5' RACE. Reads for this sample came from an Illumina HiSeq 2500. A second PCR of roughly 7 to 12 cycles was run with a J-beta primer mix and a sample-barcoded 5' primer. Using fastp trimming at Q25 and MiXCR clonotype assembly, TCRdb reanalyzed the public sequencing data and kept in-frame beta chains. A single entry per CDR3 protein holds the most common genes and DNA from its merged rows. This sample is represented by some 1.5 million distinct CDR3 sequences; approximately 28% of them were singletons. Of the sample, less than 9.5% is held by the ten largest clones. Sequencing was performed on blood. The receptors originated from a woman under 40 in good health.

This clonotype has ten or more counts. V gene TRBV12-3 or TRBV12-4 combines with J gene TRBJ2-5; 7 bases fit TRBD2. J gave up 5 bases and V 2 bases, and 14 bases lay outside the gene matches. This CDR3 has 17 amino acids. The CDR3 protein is CASSLTLGGGSLETQYF. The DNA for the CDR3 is TGTGCCAGCAGTTTAACGTTAGGCGGGGGTTCGTTGGAGACCCAGTACTTC.

CDR3 sequence: CASSLLGGVYEQYF. In nucleotides, the CDR3 is TGTGCCAGCAGCTTACTGGGAGGGGTATACGAGCAGTACTTC. The chain links TRBV7-2 to TRBJ2-7; 7 nucleotides agree with TRBD2. After removal of 2 bases from V and 4 bases from J, the junction contained 5 bases not matched to a gene. Germline assignment: CDR1 SGHTA and CDR2 FQGNSA. The CDR3 spans 14 residues.

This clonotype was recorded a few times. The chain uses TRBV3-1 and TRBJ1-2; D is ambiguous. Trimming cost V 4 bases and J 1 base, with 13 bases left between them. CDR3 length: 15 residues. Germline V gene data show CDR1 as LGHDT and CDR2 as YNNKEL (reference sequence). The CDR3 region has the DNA TGTGCCAGCAGCCCTCACGACACGTTTAACTATGGCTACACCTTC. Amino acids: CASSPHDTFNYGYTF.